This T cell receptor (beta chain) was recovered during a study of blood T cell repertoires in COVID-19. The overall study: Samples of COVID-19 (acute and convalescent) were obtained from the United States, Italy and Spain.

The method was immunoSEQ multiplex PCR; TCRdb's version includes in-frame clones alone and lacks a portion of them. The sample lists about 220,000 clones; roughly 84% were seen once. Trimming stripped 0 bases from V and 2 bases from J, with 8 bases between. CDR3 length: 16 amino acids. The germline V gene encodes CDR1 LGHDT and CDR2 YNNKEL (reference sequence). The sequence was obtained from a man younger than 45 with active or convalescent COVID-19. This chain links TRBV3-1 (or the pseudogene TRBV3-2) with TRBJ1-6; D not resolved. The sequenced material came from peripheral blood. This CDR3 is CASSQDSSPYNSPLHF. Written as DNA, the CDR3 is TGTGCCAGCAGCCAAGACTCGAGTCCCTATAATTCACCCCTCCACTTT.